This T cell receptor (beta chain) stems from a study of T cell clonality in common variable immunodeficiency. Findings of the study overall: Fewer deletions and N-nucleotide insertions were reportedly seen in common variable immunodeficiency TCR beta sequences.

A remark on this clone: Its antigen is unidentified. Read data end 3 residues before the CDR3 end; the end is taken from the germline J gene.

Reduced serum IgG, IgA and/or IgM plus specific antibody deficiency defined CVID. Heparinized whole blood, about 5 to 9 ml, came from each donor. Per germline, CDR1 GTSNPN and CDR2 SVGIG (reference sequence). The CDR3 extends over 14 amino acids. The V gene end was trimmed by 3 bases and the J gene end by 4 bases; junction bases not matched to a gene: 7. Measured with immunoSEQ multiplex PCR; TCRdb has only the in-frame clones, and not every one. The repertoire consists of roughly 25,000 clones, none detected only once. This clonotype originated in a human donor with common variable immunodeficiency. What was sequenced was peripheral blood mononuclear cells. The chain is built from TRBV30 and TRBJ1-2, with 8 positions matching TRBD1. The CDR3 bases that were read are TGTGCCTGGAGGGGGACAGGCCCCTTCTATGGC. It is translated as CAWRGTGPFYG. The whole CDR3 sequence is CAWRGTGPFYGYTF.